This T cell receptor (beta chain) was captured in a study of blood T cell repertoires in COVID-19. Study as a whole: The study drew acute and convalescent COVID-19 samples from the United States, Italy and Spain. T cells, B-cell-depleted T cells, or PBMCs provided the cDNA or gDNA that served as material.

The V gene's germline CDR1 is MNHEY and CDR2 SVGEGT. The CDR3 length is 17 residues. V was pared by 0 bases and J by 0 bases, with 15 bases between. Original processing methods: Amplification of reference gene primers provided the estimated nucleated cell counts. The data were produced by immunoSEQ multiplex PCR, yet TCRdb's version contains in-frame clones alone and is incomplete. V, J and clone size derive from that table, while D and trimming were established from the DNA sequence. This sample yields some 94,000 clones, of which 72% are seen a single time; under 30% belongs to the top ten. The sequencing input was peripheral blood. This chain connects TRBV6-2 or TRBV6-3 to TRBJ2-7; D perhaps matches TRBD2 (6 bases). The sequence was collected from a woman in her fifties or sixties in a cohort sampled during active or convalescent COVID-19. The CDR3 DNA reads as TGTGCCAGCAGTTACTCGATGTTTTACGGGAGCTCCTACGAGCAGTACTTC. This sequence encodes CASSYSMFYGSSYEQYF.